These T cell receptor beta chains were read from a single sample in a study of T cells after yellow fever vaccination. TCRdb analysed the 5' RACE reads with MiXCR anew, one entry per CDR3 protein. Among some 130,000 distinct CDR3 sequences listed, 6.6% were seen once. The sample in question was CD4+ T cells sorted from PBMCs, obtained 10 days after the yellow fever booster vaccination. The origin of the receptors is a young man who received the YFV17D yellow fever vaccine. Both conserved end residues are part of each CDR3. A D gene is named only where the DNA matches it firmly. The size entry is marked missing in some rows and otherwise reads once, few, many or a size class.

DNA	CDR3	size	D	V	J
TGTGCCAGCTCACCGGCTCAGGGGGCCTCCTACGAGCAGTACTTC	CASSPAQGASYEQYF	few	TRBD1	TRBV18	TRBJ2-7
TGTGCCAGCAGCACCGGGCTGGTAGGCGGTACGCAGTATTTT	CASSTGLVGGTQYF	NA	NA	TRBV5-5	TRBJ2-3
TGTGCCAGCAGCTTAGCGCCAATCTTACGTCCCGAGCAGTACTTC	CASSLAPILRPEQYF	NA	NA	TRBV7-9	TRBJ2-7
TGTGCCAGCAGGCAGTCTAGCGGAATCTCCTACAATGAGCAGTTCTTC	CASRQSSGISYNEQFF	many	TRBD2	TRBV7-9	TRBJ2-1
TGTGCCAGCAGCTTAGGAAACAATGAGCAGTTCTTC	CASSLGNNEQFF	many	NA	TRBV7-2	TRBJ2-1
TGTGCCAGCAGCCGTAGCGGGAGGGCACTCTACAATGAGCAGTTCTTC	CASSRSGRALYNEQFF	many	TRBD2	TRBV7-6	TRBJ2-1
TGCAGCGTCGCTCTGACCACTTACAATGAGCAGTTCTTC	CSVALTTYNEQFF	many	NA	TRBV29-1	TRBJ2-1
TGTGCCAGCAGCTTAGCCCAAAGCTCCTACAATGAGCAGTTCTTC	CASSLAQSSYNEQFF	many	NA	TRBV7-3	TRBJ2-1
TGTGCCAGCAGTTTATCCTCCCCGGGTAGCGGGAGAGGGAATGAGCAGTTCTTC	CASSLSSPGSGRGNEQFF	many	TRBD2	TRBV12-3/TRBV12-4	TRBJ2-1
TGTGCCACCAGCTACGGATCCCCTAGCACAGATACGCAGTATTTT	CATSYGSPSTDTQYF	many	NA	TRBV24-1	TRBJ2-3
TGCAGCGTCGTGACGGGAATCTATGGCTACACCTTC	CSVVTGIYGYTF	many	NA	TRBV29-1	TRBJ1-2
TGCAGTGCTAGAGATCAGGAGTCTGGGGCCAACGTCCTGACTTTC	CSARDQESGANVLTF	many	NA	TRBV20-1	TRBJ2-6
TGTGCCAGCAGCTTGGCAGGGACTCACAACTATGGCTACACCTTC	CASSLAGTHNYGYTF	NA	NA	TRBV5-5	TRBJ1-2
TGTGCCAGCAGACCTATAGCGGGAGGGCGGGTCAATGAGCAGTTCTTC	CASRPIAGGRVNEQFF	NA	TRBD2	TRBV7-8	TRBJ2-1
TGCAGCCCCAGCGGGAGTTTAGACAATGAGCAGTTCTTC	CSPSGSLDNEQFF	few	TRBD2	TRBV29-1	TRBJ2-1
TGCGCCAGCAGCTTGGCGGGACAGGGGAGCACCGGGGAGCTGTTTTTT	CASSLAGQGSTGELFF	NA	TRBD1	TRBV5-1	TRBJ2-2
TGTGCCAGCTCACCCGGGACAAATAATCAGCCCCAGCATTTT	CASSPGTNNQPQHF	many	NA	TRBV18	TRBJ1-5
TGTGCCAGCAGCCATTTAGCCAATGAGCAGTTCTTC	CASSHLANEQFF	many	NA	TRBV3-1	TRBJ2-1